These 17 T cell receptor beta chains originate from one sample sequenced in a study of blood T cell repertoires in COVID-19. Sequencing was performed with immunoSEQ multiplex PCR; in TCRdb, only in-frame clones are kept and a portion is missing. The profile shows 100,000 to 150,000 clones, about 80% of them singletons. Source material: peripheral blood. These receptors originate from a human donor in a cohort sampled during active COVID-19.

The chain links TRBV28 to TRBJ1-4; TRBD1 matches 8 bases. The V gene end was trimmed by 9 bases and the J gene end by 5 bases; junction bases not matched to a gene: 8. The CDR3 sequence is 14 residues long. Germline CDR1 MDHEN, CDR2 SYDVKM. CDR3 bases: TGTGCCAGTTCTCGTCGGACAGGGAATGAAAAACTGTTTTTT. It codes for CASSRRTGNEKLFF.

Note on this clone: One end of the junction does not line up with germline, which may come from a read error. V and J are TRBV28 and TRBJ1-2; TRBD1 aligns across 8 bases. This CDR3 has 12 residues. In germline, CDR1 is MDHEN, CDR2 SYDVKM. The CDR3 nucleotides read TGTGCCAGCAGTTCCGGACAGGGCTCAACCGACTTC. It yields the protein CASSSGQGSTDF.

The gene calls are TRBV7-9 and TRBJ2-1; 12 bases match TRBD1. CDR1 and CDR2 from the germline V gene are SEHNR and FQNEAQ (reference sequence). With V trimmed by 6 bases and J by 7 bases, 4 bases remained unmatched. This CDR3 contains 14 residues. The CDR3 nucleotides read TGTGCCAGCAGAGGGGACAGGGGGCTGAATGAGCAGTTCTTC. Its protein product is CASRGDRGLNEQFF.

V is TRBV7-2 and J is TRBJ2-3, with 11 bases that match TRBD2. Per the germline V gene, CDR1 is SGHTA and CDR2 is FQGNSA. V dropped 5 bases and J dropped 7; count of bases not matched to a gene: 8. This CDR3 spans 15 amino acids. For the CDR3, the DNA is TGTGCCAGCAGCCAACTAGCGGGGGCGCGGAATACGCAGTATTTT. It specifies CASSQLAGARNTQYF. The full variable domain, in which reference TRBV7-2 and TRBJ2-3 provide the parts outside the CDR3, is GAGVSQSPSNKVTEKGKDVELRCDPISGHTALYWYRQSLGQGLEFLIYFQGNSAPDKSGLPSDRFSAERTGGSVSTLTIQRTQQEDSAVYLCASSQLAGARNTQYFGPGTRLTVL.

The chain has TRBV2 and TRBJ1-6, with D tentatively TRBD1 (5 bases). V was pared by 7 bases and J by 9 bases, with 16 bases between. This CDR3 spans 14 amino acids. Germline V gene lookup returns CDR1 SNHLY and CDR2 FYNNEI. CDR3 DNA: TGTGCCAGCAACCCGGACGGGGGTGGTTCACCCCTCCACTTT. Its protein product is CASNPDGGGSPLHF.

CDR3 sequence (DNA): TGTGCCAGCAGCTCACTAGCGGAATACGAGCAGTACTTC. Translating gives CASSSLAEYEQYF. The V gene is TRBV7-8, the J gene TRBJ2-7, with TRBD2 matching 8 bases. Looked up from germline, CDR1 is SGHVS and CDR2 is FQNEAQ. V shed 4 bases and J 4 bases; nucleotides not matched to a gene: 3. The CDR3 consists of 13 residues.

V is TRBV30 and J is TRBJ1-5, with D perhaps TRBD1 (5 bases). Germline-derived CDR1 and CDR2 are GTSNPN and SVGIG (reference sequence). Trimming cost V 1 base and J 8 bases, with 12 bases left between them. CDR3 length equals 13 residues. CDR3 protein: CAWSAQGRKPQHF. The CDR3 DNA sequence: TGTGCCTGGAGTGCTCAGGGTCGCAAGCCCCAGCATTTT.

V gene TRBV4-2 combines with J gene TRBJ1-2; TRBD1 might be the D (6 bases). The CDR3 extends over 14 amino acids. The V end lost 2 bases, the J end lost 2 bases, and 9 bases lay between the germline ends. Germline loops: CDR1 LGHNA, CDR2 YNFKEQ. CDR3 sequence (DNA): TGTGCCAGCAGCCAAAAGAGGGGGAACTATGGCTACACCTTC. Amino acids: CASSQKRGNYGYTF.

The chain carries TRBV28 and TRBJ2-3; TRBD2 matches 8 bases. J was trimmed by 0 bases and V by 3 bases; bases with no gene match: 8. Germline V gene lookup returns CDR1 MDHEN and CDR2 SYDVKM. CDR3 length: 17 amino acids. The CDR3 is CASSFDVLAESTDTQYF. The CDR3 DNA follows: TGTGCCAGCAGTTTTGACGTACTAGCGGAGAGCACAGATACGCAGTATTTT.

This clone has just a few counts. The CDR3 bases are TGTGCCAGCAGTCCGGGACAGGGCGGAGTTCAGCCCCAGCATTTT. Its translation: CASSPGQGGVQPQHF. This sequence joins TRBV2 and TRBJ1-5; TRBD1 matches at 9 bases. This CDR3 is 15 amino acids long. V lost 5 bases, J lost 6 bases, and 8 bases stayed unmatched. Germline-derived CDR1 and CDR2 are SNHLY and FYNNEI.

The genes are TRBV14 and TRBJ2-1; 8 bases are a match to TRBD1. The V segment lost 2 bases and the J segment 9 bases; nucleotides outside the gene matches: 6. The V gene's germline CDR1 is SGHDN and CDR2 FVKESK. The length of the CDR3 is 14 residues. The CDR3 loop is CASSQNDRGGEQFF. In DNA, the CDR3 is TGTGCCAGCAGCCAAAACGACAGGGGAGGTGAGCAGTTCTTC.

The V and J genes are TRBV10-3 and TRBJ1-2; a possible D gene is TRBD1 (5 bases). Trimming shortened V by 2 bases and J by 8 bases, and 12 bases separated the two germline ends. Per germline, CDR1 ENHRY and CDR2 SYGVKD. CDR3 length equals 13 residues. DNA of the CDR3: TGTGCCATCAGTGAGGGAGGGGATTTAGGCTACACCTTC. Its protein product is CAISEGGDLGYTF.

The chain recombines TRBV5-1 with TRBJ1-1; D is unclear. The CDR3 length is 13 residues. Germline CDR1 and CDR2: SGHRS and YFSETQ. Between the trimmed V and J ends, which lost 4 bases and 2 bases, there was a span of 9 bases. For the CDR3, the DNA is TGCGCCAGCAGCGCGGGCATAAACACTGAAGCTTTCTTT. Translated, it gives CASSAGINTEAFF.

The V call is TRBV28, the J call TRBJ1-1; tentatively, D is TRBD1 (5 bases). V dropped 3 bases and J dropped 3 bases, with 5 bases sitting between them. CDR3 length equals 12 residues. Germline V gene sequence: CDR1 MDHEN, CDR2 SYDVKM. The CDR3 coding sequence is TGTGCCAGCAGTTTGGGGCACACTGAAGCTTTCTTT. Its translation: CASSLGHTEAFF.

The chain combines TRBV12-5 with TRBJ1-2, with unresolved D. Trimming pared 6 bases from V and 5 bases from J, leaving 19 bases between. In germline, CDR1 is LGHNT, CDR2 FRNRAP. CDR3 length: 15 residues. CDR3 amino acids: CASGGYMGSGYGYTF. CDR3 in DNA: TGTGCTAGTGGAGGATACATGGGATCGGGGTATGGCTACACCTTC.

The rearrangement links TRBV4-1 to TRBJ2-5; D is perhaps TRBD2 (5 bases). V was cut by 1 base and J by 2 bases, with 11 bases left in between. The CDR3 has 15 amino acids. Looked up from germline, CDR1 is MGHRA and CDR2 is YSYEKL. The CDR3 DNA reads as TGCGCCAGCAGCCAAGTAGCCCGGGGACAAGAGACCCAGTACTTC. Translating it yields CASSQVARGQETQYF.

V and J are TRBV9 and TRBJ1-1, with TRBD1 identical over 8 bases. The CDR3 spans 14 residues. V dropped 3 bases and J dropped 1; count of bases not matched to a gene: 2. Germline V gives CDR1 SGDLS, CDR2 YYNGEE. In DNA, the CDR3 is TGTGCCAGCAGCGGAGGGACAGGGAACACTGAAGCTTTCTTT. Residues: CASSGGTGNTEAFF.